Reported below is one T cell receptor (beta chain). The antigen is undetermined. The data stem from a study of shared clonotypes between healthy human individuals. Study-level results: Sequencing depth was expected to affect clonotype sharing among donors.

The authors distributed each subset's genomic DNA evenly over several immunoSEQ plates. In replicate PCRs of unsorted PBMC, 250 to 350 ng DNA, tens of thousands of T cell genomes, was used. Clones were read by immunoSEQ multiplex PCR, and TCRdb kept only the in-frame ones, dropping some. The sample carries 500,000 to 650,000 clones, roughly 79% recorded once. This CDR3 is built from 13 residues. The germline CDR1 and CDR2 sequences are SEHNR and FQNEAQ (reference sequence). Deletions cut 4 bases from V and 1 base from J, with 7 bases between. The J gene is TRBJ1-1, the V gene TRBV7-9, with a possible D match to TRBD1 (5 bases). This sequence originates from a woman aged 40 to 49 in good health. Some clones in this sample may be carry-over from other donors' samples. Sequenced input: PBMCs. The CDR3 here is CASSSRANTEAFF. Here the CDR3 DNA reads TGTGCCAGCAGCTCCAGGGCGAACACTGAAGCTTTCTTT.